This T cell receptor beta chain comes out of a study of OX40 agonist ivuxolimab in advanced cancers. Profiled with immunoSEQ multiplex PCR; TCRdb holds only in-frame clones, not every one. This repertoire shows approximately 76,000 clones, approximately 88% found once; its top ten account for around 13%. The specimen was CD4+ or CD8+ T cells sorted from blood, collected in a trial of the OX40 agonist ivuxolimab. This sequence was found in an adult with an advanced solid tumor such as melanoma, head and neck, liver or kidney cancer.

CDR3 protein: CASSQGSSTDTQYF. The CDR3, as DNA: TGTGCCAGCAGCCAAGGATCGAGCACAGATACGCAGTATTTT. This chain connects TRBV14 to TRBJ2-3; no clear D. The CDR3 extends over 14 amino acids. Per the germline V gene, CDR1 is SGHDN and CDR2 is FVKESK. The V end was cut by 1 base, the J end by 0 bases, with 5 bases between.